This T cell receptor beta chain was captured in a study of blood T cell repertoires in COVID-19. The germline gives CDR1 SGDLS, CDR2 YYNGEE. The CDR3 runs to 12 residues. V was cut by 1 base and J by 10 bases, with 11 bases left in between. Authors' analysis steps: Estimates of nucleated cell counts were drawn from the amplification of reference gene primers. Measured with immunoSEQ multiplex PCR; TCRdb has only the in-frame clones, and not every one. The V and J calls and clone size come from that table; D and trimming were worked out from the DNA. The sample records approximately 140,000 clones, roughly 82% being singletons.

The J gene is TRBJ1-1, the V gene TRBV9, with D tentatively TRBD1 (5 bases). Sequenced: peripheral blood. This TCR was sampled from a human donor with acute or convalescent COVID-19. The donor label of this sample is uncertain. CDR3: CASSVRGQRAFF. The CDR3 DNA reads TGTGCCAGCAGCGTAAGAGGACAACGAGCTTTCTTT. Together with reference TRBV9 and TRBJ1-1, the CDR3 gives the full variable domain: DSGVTQTPKHLITATGQRVTLRCSPRSGDLSVYWYQQSLDQGLQFLIQYYNGEERAKGNILERFSAQQFPDLHSELNLSSLELGDSALYFCASSVRGQRAFFGQGTRLTVV.